The rows below give T cell receptor beta chains drawn from one sample of a study of CD8 T cells in Susac syndrome. One entry per CDR3 protein, called by TCRdb with MiXCR from the immunoSEQ multiplex PCR reads. The profile shows about 100,000 distinct CDR3 sequences, nearly 97% of them singletons. The sequenced material came from CD8+ T cells from PBMCs. These receptors were obtained from a human donor with Susac syndrome. Both conserved end residues are part of each CDR3. The D gene is left open where the match is weak. Clone size appears in some rows only: once, few, many, or a class for an expanded clone.

clone size	D gene	V gene	J gene	CDR3 DNA	CDR3 protein
NA	NA	TRBV20-1	TRBJ1-1	TGCAGTGCTAGAGATGGCTCTTCTGAAGCTTTCTTT	CSARDGSSEAFF
NA	NA	TRBV12-3/TRBV12-4	TRBJ1-6	TGTGCCAGCAGTTTGGGGCAGGGCCTAAATTCACCCCTCCACTTT	CASSLGQGLNSPLHF
NA	NA	TRBV18	TRBJ1-3	TGTGCCAGCTCACCAGCATGGTCTCGAGAAAGCGGTGGAAACACCATATATTTT	CASSPAWSRESGGNTIYF
NA	NA	TRBV29-1	TRBJ1-3	TGCAGCGTCGCCCGGGTGGGGAGTGGAAACACCATATATTTT	CSVARVGSGNTIYF
NA	NA	TRBV28	TRBJ1-1	TGTGCCAGCAGGATACAGGGTTGGAACACTGAAGCTTTCTTT	CASRIQGWNTEAFF
NA	NA	TRBV12-3/TRBV12-4	TRBJ1-2	TGTGCCAGCAGTTTAGCCCTCTTGACAGATTATGGCTACACCTTC	CASSLALLTDYGYTF
once	NA	TRBV4-1	TRBJ2-3	TGCGCCAGCAGCCAAGCCTTCGGCGAGGATACGCAGTATTTT	CASSQAFGEDTQYF
NA	NA	TRBV24-1	TRBJ2-5	TGTGCCACCAGTGATTTATCGGAGACCCAGTACTTC	CATSDLSETQYF
NA	NA	TRBV5-1	TRBJ2-1	TGCGCCAGCAGCTTAAGCAATTACAATGAGCAGTTCTTC	CASSLSNYNEQFF
once	NA	TRBV12-3/TRBV12-4	TRBJ2-3	TGTGCCAGCAGTCCTTCGAATACGCAGTATTTT	CASSPSNTQYF
NA	TRBD2	TRBV2	TRBJ2-1	TGTGCCAGCAGTGGCCTCTCGTCGGAGCGGGGGGCCGACAATGAGCAGTTCTTC	CASSGLSSERGADNEQFF
NA	NA	TRBV3-1	TRBJ1-1	TGTGCCAGCAGCCGGTGGACTGAAGCTTTCTTT	CASSRWTEAFF
NA	TRBD2	TRBV19	TRBJ2-5	TGTGCCAGTAGTATACGCGGGGGAGAAGAGACCCAGTACTTC	CASSIRGGEETQYF
NA	NA	TRBV7-3	TRBJ2-6	TGTGCCAGCAGCTTAGTAGCCTCTGGGGCCAACGTCCTGACTTTC	CASSLVASGANVLTF
NA	NA	TRBV15	TRBJ1-1	TGTGCCACCAGCAGCAGCCGAATGGCTGAAGCTTTCTTT	CATSSSRMAEAFF
NA	NA	TRBV3-1	TRBJ2-2	TGTGCCAGCAGCCAAGAACCGGTGCTGAACACCGGGGAGCTGTTTTTT	CASSQEPVLNTGELFF
NA	NA	TRBV5-1	TRBJ2-7	TGCGCCAGCAGCTTGGGGGTCGGTCTGGCGGAGACCTATTCCTACGAGCAGTACTTC	CASSLGVGLAETYSYEQYF
NA	NA	TRBV2	TRBJ2-4	TGTGCCAGCAGTGAAGGCCAGCACGTAAACATTCAGTACTTC	CASSEGQHVNIQYF
NA	NA	TRBV5-1	TRBJ2-5	TGCGCCAGCAGCAACGGACATGGTGAGACCCAGTACTTC	CASSNGHGETQYF
NA	NA	TRBV11-2	TRBJ2-1	TGTGCCAGCGAGGGGGTGCGGTCCAATGAGCAGTTCTTC	CASEGVRSNEQFF
NA	TRBD2	TRBV5-1	TRBJ2-1	TGCGCCAGCAGCCCCCGGACTAGCGGGACGCGCAATGAGCAGTTCTTC	CASSPRTSGTRNEQFF
NA	TRBD2	TRBV20-1	TRBJ2-3	TGCAGTGCTCGCGGGAGGGCCCGGGATACGCAGTATTTT	CSARGRARDTQYF
NA	NA	TRBV7-9	TRBJ1-2	TGTGCCAGCAGCTACCAGGGAATACCCACCTTC	CASSYQGIPTF
NA	NA	TRBV20-1	TRBJ2-1	TGCAGTGCCCTCACGGTCGGCGGGGGCCCATCCTACAATGAGCAGTTCTTC	CSALTVGGGPSYNEQFF
NA	TRBD2	TRBV12-3/TRBV12-4	TRBJ2-7	TGTGCCAGCACCTGGGGGGGACACGAGCAGTACTTC	CASTWGGHEQYF
NA	TRBD2	TRBV11-3	TRBJ2-1	TGTGCCAGCAGCTTCAGCGGGGTCCACAATGAGCAGTTCTTC	CASSFSGVHNEQFF
NA	NA	TRBV7-9	TRBJ2-7	TGTGCCAGCAGCCCCATTGGCTACGAGCAGTACTTC	CASSPIGYEQYF
NA	TRBD1	TRBV25-1	TRBJ2-7	TGTGCCAGCAGTGACCTAAGCCCCGCAGGGGGCAGCGAGCAGTACTTC	CASSDLSPAGGSEQYF
NA	TRBD2	TRBV3-1	TRBJ2-1	TGTGCCACCGCGGGTCCGGGGGGATACAATGAGCAGTTCTTC	CATAGPGGYNEQFF
NA	NA	TRBV9	TRBJ2-2	TGTGCCAGCAGCGTGAGAGATGCGAACACCGGGGAGCTGTTTTTT	CASSVRDANTGELFF
NA	NA	TRBV20-1	TRBJ2-5	TGCAGTGCCATGGAGGAGACCCAGTACTTC	CSAMEETQYF
NA	NA	TRBV5-1	TRBJ1-1	TGCGCCAGCAGCCCCGGGACGTCGGGCGGGACTGAAGCTTTCTTT	CASSPGTSGGTEAFF
NA	NA	TRBV7-9	TRBJ1-1	TGTGCCAGCAGCTTAGCGCCCGCAGAGGAAGCTTTCTTT	CASSLAPAEEAFF
NA	TRBD2	TRBV6-4	TRBJ2-3	TGTGCCAGCAGTGACGGGGCGGGGGGCACAGATACGCAGTATTTT	CASSDGAGGTDTQYF
NA	NA	TRBV20-1	TRBJ1-5	TGCAGTGCTTTTACCGGGACGCATAGCAATCAGCCCCAGCATTTT	CSAFTGTHSNQPQHF
NA	NA	TRBV20-1	TRBJ2-3	TGCAGTGCTAGAGATCTTTCGGATACGCAGTATTTT	CSARDLSDTQYF
NA	NA	TRBV7-9	TRBJ1-2	TGTGCCAGCAGCTCCGGGCTCCTCTATGGCTACACCTTC	CASSSGLLYGYTF
NA	TRBD2	TRBV20-1	TRBJ2-1	TGCAGTGCTAGATCGGGGGGAGTAGCGGAGACTTACAATGAGCAGTTCTTC	CSARSGGVAETYNEQFF
NA	NA	TRBV28	TRBJ2-5	TGTGCCAGCAGAGGTGGACAAGAGACCCAGTACTTC	CASRGGQETQYF
NA	TRBD2	TRBV28	TRBJ2-3	TGTGCCAGCCGCCTGGCTAGCGGGAGGGCTGAAGATACGCAGTATTTT	CASRLASGRAEDTQYF
NA	NA	TRBV4-1	TRBJ2-1	TGCGCCAGCAGCCAAGAGACCACCCGAGGATACGATGAGCAGTTCTTC	CASSQETTRGYDEQFF
NA	NA	TRBV28	TRBJ2-7	TGTGCCAGCAGTTTTCGGACAGACCCCGAGCAGTACTTC	CASSFRTDPEQYF
NA	NA	TRBV12-3/TRBV12-4	TRBJ1-2	TGTGCCAGCAGTCCCGGGACACTGGGTTACACCTTC	CASSPGTLGYTF
NA	TRBD1	TRBV29-1	TRBJ1-6	TGCAGCGTCGCGACAGGGGTTAATTCACCCCTCCACTTT	CSVATGVNSPLHF
NA	NA	TRBV9	TRBJ1-6	TGTGCCAGCAGCACCCGACCATGGATCTCACCCCTCCACTTT	CASSTRPWISPLHF
NA	NA	TRBV13	TRBJ1-1	TGTGCCAGCAGCTCATACCCGGAGGGCGCCAACACTGAAGCTTTCTTT	CASSSYPEGANTEAFF
NA	NA	TRBV20-1	TRBJ2-3	TGCAGTGCCCCAACCCGGCGGGGCGAAGATACGCAGTATTTT	CSAPTRRGEDTQYF
NA	NA	TRBV5-1	TRBJ1-5	TGCGCCAGCAGCCTCACGGGCAGGGGCGATCAGCCCCAGCATTTT	CASSLTGRGDQPQHF
NA	TRBD2	TRBV20-1	TRBJ2-1	TGCAGTGCCCTTAGACGGGAGGCTTACAATGAGCAGTTCTTC	CSALRREAYNEQFF
NA	TRBD2	TRBV7-2	TRBJ2-3	TGTGCCAGCAGCGTCCGCGGGTCTAGCGGAGGACCCGATACGCAGTATTTT	CASSVRGSSGGPDTQYF
NA	NA	TRBV5-4	TRBJ1-5	TGTGCCAGCAGCTTTGGTGGCCAAAGGGGCAATCAGCCCCAGCATTTT	CASSFGGQRGNQPQHF
NA	TRBD2	TRBV5-1	TRBJ2-1	TGCGCCAGCAGCTTGCACCTAGCGGGCTCCAATGAGCAGTTCTTC	CASSLHLAGSNEQFF
NA	NA	TRBV27	TRBJ2-1	TGTGCCAGCAGGGGGACGCAGAGCTCCTACAATGAGCAGTTCTTC	CASRGTQSSYNEQFF
NA	NA	TRBV29-1	TRBJ1-1	TGCAGCGTTGTGATGGGGGGGAAGGCTTTCTTT	CSVVMGGKAFF
NA	NA	TRBV4-1	TRBJ2-3	TGCGCCAGCAGCCAAGGGACGGGAGCCTCCACAGATACGCAGTATTTT	CASSQGTGASTDTQYF
NA	NA	TRBV4-1	TRBJ2-2	TGCGCCAGCAGCCAAGATAATACCGGGGAGCTGTTTTTT	CASSQDNTGELFF
NA	NA	TRBV2	TRBJ1-1	TGTGCCAGCAGGGCAGGGATCACTGAAGCTTTCTTT	CASRAGITEAFF